This record looks at one T cell receptor beta chain sequence and its context. Its cognate antigen is unknown. RNA transcripts served as the template for amplifying TCR beta CDR3 regions. The primer set for the first-round RT-PCR of the TCR CDR3 was HTBI. TCRdb ran MiXCR on the multiplex PCR reads and lists one entry per CDR3 protein. The sample holds a few hundred thousand distinct CDR3 sequences; 46% are singletons and the top ten take around 7.7%. CDR1 SNHLY and CDR2 FYNNEI come from the germline V gene. The CDR3 has 15 residues. V shed 7 bases, J shed 2 bases, and the junction held 9 bases outside the gene matches. The study defined stable Graves' hyperthyroidism as no ophthalmopathy progression within 18 months. Lactation, pregnancy, other autoimmune disease or uncontrolled infection excluded patients. This entry is derived from a study of T cells in Graves' hyperthyroidism and ophthalmopathy. Points from the study as a whole: It was a median roughly 6.5 months before onset that the model predicted ophthalmopathy.

Sequencing was performed on peripheral blood or thyroid tissue (not recorded which). The gene calls are TRBV2 and TRBJ1-2; 8 bases align to TRBD1. This clonotype was obtained from a woman aged 18-30 years with Graves' hyperthyroidism. This CDR3 reads CASTSGQGGNYGYTF. CDR3 bases: TGTGCCAGCACTAGCGGACAGGGTGGGAACTATGGCTACACCTTC.